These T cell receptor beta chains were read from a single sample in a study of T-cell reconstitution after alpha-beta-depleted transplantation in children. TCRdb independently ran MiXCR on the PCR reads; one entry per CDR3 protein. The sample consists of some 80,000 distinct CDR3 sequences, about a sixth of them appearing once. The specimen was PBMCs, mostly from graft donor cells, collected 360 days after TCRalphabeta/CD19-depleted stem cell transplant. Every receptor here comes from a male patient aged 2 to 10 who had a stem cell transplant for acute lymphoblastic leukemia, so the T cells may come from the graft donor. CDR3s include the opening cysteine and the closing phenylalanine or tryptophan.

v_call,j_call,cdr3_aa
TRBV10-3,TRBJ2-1,CAISSLTSGRGNEQFF
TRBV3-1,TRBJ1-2,CASSQDGGPWGYTF
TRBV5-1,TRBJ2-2,CASSSVSSGELFF
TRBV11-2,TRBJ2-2,CASSLGLRVAGELFF
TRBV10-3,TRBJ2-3,CAISGGLAEWLDTQYF
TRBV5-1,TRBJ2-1,CASSLVARRNEQFF
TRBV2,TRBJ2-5,CASLKEAPGETQCF
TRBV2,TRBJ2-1,CACSFTLAISGRGNEQFF
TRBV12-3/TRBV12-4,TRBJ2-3,CTFSLAIGQGVRTDTQYF
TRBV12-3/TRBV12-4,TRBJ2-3,CASSPGGYRRIDTQYF
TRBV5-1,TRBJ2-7,CASSFSGLAGDQQYF
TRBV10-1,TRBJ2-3,CASSEGGQGGWYTQYF
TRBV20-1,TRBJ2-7,CSATISGRSSEQYF
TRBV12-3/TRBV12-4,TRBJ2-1,CASSPTGGYEQFF
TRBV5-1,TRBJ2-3,CASSSSGSPTTDTQYF
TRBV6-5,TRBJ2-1,CASTRDFAYNEQFF
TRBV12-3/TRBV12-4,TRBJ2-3,CASSPFGSIPGLGTDTQYF
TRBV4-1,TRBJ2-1,CASSPQGGPYNEQFF
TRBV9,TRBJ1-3,CASSDRGRGNTIYF
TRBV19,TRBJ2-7,CASSGGAGRIYEQYF
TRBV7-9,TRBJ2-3,CASSLVGGRDTDTQYF
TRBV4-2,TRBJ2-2,CASSQDSPSGLLSGELFF